This T cell receptor beta chain was captured in a study of cytomegalovirus exposure and HLA in healthy donors. Looking at the study overall: Early release data held tens of millions of unique TCRs from HLA-typed donors. Most donors, 81% of a few hundred genotyped, fell in the Caucasian-associated ancestry cluster. Study results and limitations: In a later analysis, CMV-associated beta chains were mostly HLA-associated, it appeared.

This clone was counted once. Its antigen remains unidentified. The ends lost 1 base at V and 6 bases at J; junction bases unmatched: 9. The germline CDR1 and CDR2 sequences are LGHNA and YNFKEQ. The CDR3 has 15 amino acids. Vbeta (60) and Jbeta (13) primers were used in the PCR. The method was immunoSEQ multiplex PCR; TCRdb's version includes in-frame clones alone and lacks a portion of them. The sample shows 90,000 to 120,000 clones, approximately 79% of them seen only once. This clonotype was sampled from a woman aged 40 to 50 in good health and CMV-seropositive. Sequenced input: PBMCs. The chain couples TRBV4-2 to TRBJ2-7; TRBD1 aligns across 7 bases. CDR3: CASSQGGGQSGEQYF. Written as DNA, the CDR3 is TGTGCCAGCAGCCAAGGTGGGGGACAGTCAGGCGAGCAGTACTTC.